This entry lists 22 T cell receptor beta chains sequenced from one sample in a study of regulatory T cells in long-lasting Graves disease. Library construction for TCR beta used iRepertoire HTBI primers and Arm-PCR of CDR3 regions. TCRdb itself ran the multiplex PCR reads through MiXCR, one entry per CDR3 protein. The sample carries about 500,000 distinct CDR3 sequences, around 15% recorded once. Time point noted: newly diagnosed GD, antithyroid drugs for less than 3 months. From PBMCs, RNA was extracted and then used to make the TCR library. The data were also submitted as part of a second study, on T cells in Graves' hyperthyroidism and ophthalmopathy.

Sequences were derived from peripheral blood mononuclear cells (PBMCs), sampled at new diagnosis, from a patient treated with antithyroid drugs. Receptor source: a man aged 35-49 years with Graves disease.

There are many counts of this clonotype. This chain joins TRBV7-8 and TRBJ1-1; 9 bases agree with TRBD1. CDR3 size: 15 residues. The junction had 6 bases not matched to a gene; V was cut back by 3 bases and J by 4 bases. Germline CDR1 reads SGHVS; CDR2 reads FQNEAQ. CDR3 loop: CASSFNRGLGTEAFF. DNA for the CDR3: TGTGCCAGCAGCTTTAACAGGGGGCTGGGCACTGAAGCTTTCTTT.

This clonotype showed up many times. CDR3 bases: TGTGCCAGCAGTACCCCCGGGGGCGTCTCCTACGAGCAGTACTTC. This gives the protein CASSTPGGVSYEQYF. The rearrangement joins TRBV28 to TRBJ2-7; possibly TRBD1 or TRBD2 for D (6 bases each). CDR3 size: 15 residues. Germline V gene sequence: CDR1 MDHEN, CDR2 SYDVKM. Trimming pared 5 bases from V and 0 bases from J, leaving 14 bases between. Full variable domain (outside the CDR3, taken from reference TRBV28 and TRBJ2-7): DVKVTQSSRYLVKRTGEKVFLECVQDMDHENMFWYRQDPGLGLRLIYFSYDVKMKEKGDIPEGYSVSREKKERFSLILESASTNQTSMYLCASSTPGGVSYEQYFGPGTRLTVT.

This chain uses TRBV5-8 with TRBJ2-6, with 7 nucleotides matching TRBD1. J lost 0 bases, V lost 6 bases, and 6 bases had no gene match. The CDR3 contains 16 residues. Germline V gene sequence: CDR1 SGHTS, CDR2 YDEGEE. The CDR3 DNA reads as TGTGCCAGCACCGGACAGGAAGGCTCTGGGGCCAACGTCCTGACTTTC. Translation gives CASTGQEGSGANVLTF.

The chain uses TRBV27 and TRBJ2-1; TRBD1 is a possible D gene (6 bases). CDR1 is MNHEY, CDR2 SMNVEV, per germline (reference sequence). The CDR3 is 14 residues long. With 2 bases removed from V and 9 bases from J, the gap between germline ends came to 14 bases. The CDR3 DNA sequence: TGTGCCAGCAGTTTAAATGCTGGGGGCGGTGAGCAGTTCTTC. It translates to CASSLNAGGGEQFF.

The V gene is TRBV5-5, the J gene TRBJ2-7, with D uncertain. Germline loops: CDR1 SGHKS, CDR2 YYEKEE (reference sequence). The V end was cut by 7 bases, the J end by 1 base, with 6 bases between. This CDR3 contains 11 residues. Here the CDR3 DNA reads TGTGCCAGCGCCAAGTCCTACGAGCAGTACTTC. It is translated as CASAKSYEQYF.

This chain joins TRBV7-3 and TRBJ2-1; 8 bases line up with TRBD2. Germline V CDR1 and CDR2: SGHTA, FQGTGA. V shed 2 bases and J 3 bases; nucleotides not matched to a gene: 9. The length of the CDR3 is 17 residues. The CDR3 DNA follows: TGTGCCAGCAGCTTATTGGGGAGCGGGAGTAGCTACAATGAGCAGTTCTTC. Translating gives CASSLLGSGSSYNEQFF.

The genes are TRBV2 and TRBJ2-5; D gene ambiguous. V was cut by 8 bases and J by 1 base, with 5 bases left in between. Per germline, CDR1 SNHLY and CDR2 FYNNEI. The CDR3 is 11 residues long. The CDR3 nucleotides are TGTGCCAGCCTATCCCAAGAGACCCAGTACTTC. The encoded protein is CASLSQETQYF.

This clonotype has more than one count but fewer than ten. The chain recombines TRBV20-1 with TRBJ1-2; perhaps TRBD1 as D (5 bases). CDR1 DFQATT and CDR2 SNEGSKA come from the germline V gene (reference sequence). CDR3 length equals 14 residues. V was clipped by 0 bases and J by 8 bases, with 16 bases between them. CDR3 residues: CSARDQGRLEGYTF. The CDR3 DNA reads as TGCAGTGCTAGAGATCAGGGCAGGCTGGAAGGCTACACCTTC.

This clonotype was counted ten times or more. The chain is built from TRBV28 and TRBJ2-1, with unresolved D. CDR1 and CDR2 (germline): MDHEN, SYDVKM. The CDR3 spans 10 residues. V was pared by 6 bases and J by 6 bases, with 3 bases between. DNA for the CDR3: TGTGCCAGCAGCCGCAATGAGCAGTTCTTC. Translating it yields CASSRNEQFF.

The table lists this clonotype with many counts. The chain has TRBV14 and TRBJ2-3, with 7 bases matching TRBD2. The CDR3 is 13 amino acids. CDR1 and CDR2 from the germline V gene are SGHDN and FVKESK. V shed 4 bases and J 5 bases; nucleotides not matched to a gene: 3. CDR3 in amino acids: CASSRSSGDTQYF. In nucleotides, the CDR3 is TGTGCCAGCAGCCGATCTAGCGGAGATACGCAGTATTTT.

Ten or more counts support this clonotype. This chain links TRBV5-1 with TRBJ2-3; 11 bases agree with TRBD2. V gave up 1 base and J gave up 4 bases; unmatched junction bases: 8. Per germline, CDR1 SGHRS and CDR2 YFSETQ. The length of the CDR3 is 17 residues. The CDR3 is CASSLLTSGIEADTQYF. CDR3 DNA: TGCGCCAGCAGCTTGTTGACTAGCGGGATTGAGGCAGATACGCAGTATTTT. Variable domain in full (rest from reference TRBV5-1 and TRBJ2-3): KAGVTQTPRYLIKTRGQQVTLSCSPISGHRSVSWYQQTPGQGLQFLFEYFSETQRNKGNFPGRFSGRQFSNSRSEMNVSTLELGDSALYLCASSLLTSGIEADTQYFGPGTRLTVL.

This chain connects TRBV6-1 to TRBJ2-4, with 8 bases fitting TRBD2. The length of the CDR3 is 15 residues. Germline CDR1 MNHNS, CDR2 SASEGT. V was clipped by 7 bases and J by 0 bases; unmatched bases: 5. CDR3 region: CASKLAELAKNIQYF. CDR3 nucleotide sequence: TGTGCCAGCAAACTAGCGGAGTTAGCCAAAAACATTCAGTACTTC.

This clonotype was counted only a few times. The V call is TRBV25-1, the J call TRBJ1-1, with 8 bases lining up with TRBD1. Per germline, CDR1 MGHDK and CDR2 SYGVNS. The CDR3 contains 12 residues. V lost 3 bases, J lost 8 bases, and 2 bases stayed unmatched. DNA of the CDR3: TGTGCCAGCAGTGATGGGGACAGGGAAGCTTTCTTT. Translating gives CASSDGDREAFF.

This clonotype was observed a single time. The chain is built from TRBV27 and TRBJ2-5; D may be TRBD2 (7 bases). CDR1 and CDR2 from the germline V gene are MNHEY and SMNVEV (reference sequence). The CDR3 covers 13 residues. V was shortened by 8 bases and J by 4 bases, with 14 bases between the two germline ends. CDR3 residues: CASQGGGGETQYF. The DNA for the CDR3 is TGTGCCAGCCAAGGGGGAGGGGGAGAGACCCAGTACTTC.

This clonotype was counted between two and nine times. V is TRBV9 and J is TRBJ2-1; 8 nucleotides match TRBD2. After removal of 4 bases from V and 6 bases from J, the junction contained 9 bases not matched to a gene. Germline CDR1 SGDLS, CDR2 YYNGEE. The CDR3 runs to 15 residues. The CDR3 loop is CASSLTGTRPNEQFF. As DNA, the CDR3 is TGTGCCAGCAGCCTTACCGGGACTAGGCCCAATGAGCAGTTCTTC.

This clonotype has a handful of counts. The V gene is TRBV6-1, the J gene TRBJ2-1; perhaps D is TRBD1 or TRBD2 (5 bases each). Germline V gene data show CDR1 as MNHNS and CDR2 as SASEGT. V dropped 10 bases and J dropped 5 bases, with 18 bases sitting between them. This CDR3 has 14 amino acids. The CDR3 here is CATLRGALDNEQFF. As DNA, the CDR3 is TGTGCCACTCTCCGAGGGGCCTTGGACAATGAGCAGTTCTTC.

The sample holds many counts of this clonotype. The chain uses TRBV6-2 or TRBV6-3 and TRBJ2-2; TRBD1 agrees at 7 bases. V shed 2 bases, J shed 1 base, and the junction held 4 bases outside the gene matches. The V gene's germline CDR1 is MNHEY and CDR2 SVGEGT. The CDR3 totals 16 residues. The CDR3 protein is CASSYRTGENTGELFF. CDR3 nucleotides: TGTGCCAGCAGTTACAGGACAGGCGAGAACACCGGGGAGCTGTTTTTT.

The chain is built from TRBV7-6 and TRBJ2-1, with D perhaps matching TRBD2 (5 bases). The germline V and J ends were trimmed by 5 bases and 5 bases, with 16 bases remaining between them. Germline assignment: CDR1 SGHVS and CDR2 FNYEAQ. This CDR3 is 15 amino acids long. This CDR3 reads CASSPFPRGNNEQFF. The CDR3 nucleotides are TGTGCCAGCAGCCCATTTCCTCGGGGAAACAATGAGCAGTTCTTC.

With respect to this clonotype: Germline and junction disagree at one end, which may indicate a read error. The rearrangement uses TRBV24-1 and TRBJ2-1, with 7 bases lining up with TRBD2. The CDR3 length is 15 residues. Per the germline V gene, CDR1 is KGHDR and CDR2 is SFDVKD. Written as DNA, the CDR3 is TGTGCCACCAGTGGTTTGGGGGGGGCCTACAATGAGCAGTTCTTC. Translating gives CATSGLGGAYNEQFF.

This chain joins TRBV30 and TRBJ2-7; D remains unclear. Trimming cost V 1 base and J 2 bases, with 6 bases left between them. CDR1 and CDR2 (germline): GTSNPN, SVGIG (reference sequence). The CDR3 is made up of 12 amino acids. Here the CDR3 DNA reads TGTGCCTGGAGTGACTGGGCCTACGAGCAGTACTTC. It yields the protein CAWSDWAYEQYF.

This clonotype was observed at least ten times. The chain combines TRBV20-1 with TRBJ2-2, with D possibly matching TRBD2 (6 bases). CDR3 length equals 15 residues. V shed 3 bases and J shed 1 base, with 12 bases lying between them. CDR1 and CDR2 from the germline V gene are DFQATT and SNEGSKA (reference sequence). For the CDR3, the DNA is TGCAGTGCTAGTGGGGGGTTACTGAACACCGGGGAGCTGTTTTTT. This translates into CSASGGLLNTGELFF.

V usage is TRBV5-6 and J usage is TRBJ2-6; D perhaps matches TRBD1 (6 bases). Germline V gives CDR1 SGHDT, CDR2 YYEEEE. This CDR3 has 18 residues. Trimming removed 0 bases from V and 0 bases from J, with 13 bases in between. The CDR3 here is CASSLATGFGSGANVLTF. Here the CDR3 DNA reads TGTGCCAGCAGCTTGGCCACAGGGTTTGGCTCTGGGGCCAACGTCCTGACTTTC.